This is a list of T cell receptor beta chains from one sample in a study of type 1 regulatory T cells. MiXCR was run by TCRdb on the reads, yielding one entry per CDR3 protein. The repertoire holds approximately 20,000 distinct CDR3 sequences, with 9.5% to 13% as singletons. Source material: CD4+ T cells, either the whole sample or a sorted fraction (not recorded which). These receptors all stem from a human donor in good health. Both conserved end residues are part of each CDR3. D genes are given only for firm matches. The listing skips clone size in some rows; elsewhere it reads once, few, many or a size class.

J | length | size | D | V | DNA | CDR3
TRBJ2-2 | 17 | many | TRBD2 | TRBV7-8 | TGTGCCAGCAGCGAGAGGACTAGCGGGAGAGGCACCGGGGAGCTGTTTTTT | CASSERTSGRGTGELFF
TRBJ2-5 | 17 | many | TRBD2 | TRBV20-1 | TGCAGTCCGAAGCCTCGTGGCGCTAGCGGGATATGGGAGACCCAGTACTTC | CSPKPRGASGIWETQYF
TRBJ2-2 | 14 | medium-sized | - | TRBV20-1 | TGCAGTGCTACAGGACTGTTGAACACCGGGGAGCTGTTTTTT | CSATGLLNTGELFF
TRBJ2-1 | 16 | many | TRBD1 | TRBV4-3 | TGCGCCAGCAGCCAAGATAGGACAGGGGCCTACAATGAGCAGTTCTTC | CASSQDRTGAYNEQFF
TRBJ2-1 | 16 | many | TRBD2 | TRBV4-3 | TGCGCCAGCAGCCAAGTAGGTAGCGGGAGTGGAAATGAGCAGTTCTTC | CASSQVGSGSGNEQFF
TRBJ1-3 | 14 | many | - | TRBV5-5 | TGTGCCAGCGAACTCGACTCCTCCGGAAACACCATATATTTT | CASELDSSGNTIYF
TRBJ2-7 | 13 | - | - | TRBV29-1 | TGCAGCGTTGGCAGGGTGAGCTCCTACGAGCAGTACTTC | CSVGRVSSYEQYF
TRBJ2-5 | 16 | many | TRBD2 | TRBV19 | TGTGCCAGTACCCTTGGGGCGGGAGGCCCCCCAGAGACCCAGTACTTC | CASTLGAGGPPETQYF
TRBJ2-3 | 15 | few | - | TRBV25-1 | TGTGCCAGCAGCCCCCCAGGGGCCTACACAGATACGCAGTATTTT | CASSPPGAYTDTQYF
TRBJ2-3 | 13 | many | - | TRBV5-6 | TGTGCCAGCAGCTTCTCGGCGGCAGATACGCAGTATTTT | CASSFSAADTQYF
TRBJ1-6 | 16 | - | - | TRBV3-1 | TGTGCCAGCAGCCAAGATCGGATGGTGGCTGGTTCACCCCTCCACTTT | CASSQDRMVAGSPLHF
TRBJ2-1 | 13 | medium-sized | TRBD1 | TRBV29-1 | TGCAGCGTAGACAGGGGCGCCTACAATGAGCAGTTCTTC | CSVDRGAYNEQFF
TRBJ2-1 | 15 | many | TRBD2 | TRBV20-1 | TGCAGTGCTCCTGGCACTAGCGGGCGCTACAATGAGCAGTTCTTC | CSAPGTSGRYNEQFF
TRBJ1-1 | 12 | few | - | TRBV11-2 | TGTGCCAGCAGCCTGGCAGGGACCAAAGCTTTCTTT | CASSLAGTKAFF
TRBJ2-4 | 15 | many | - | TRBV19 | TGTGCCAGTAGTGCACTCGAGGGGTTGAAAAACATTCAGTACTTC | CASSALEGLKNIQYF
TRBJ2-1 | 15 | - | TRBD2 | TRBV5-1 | TGCGCCGGCAGCTTCCGGACTAGCGGGGACAATGAGCAGTTCTTC | CAGSFRTSGDNEQFF
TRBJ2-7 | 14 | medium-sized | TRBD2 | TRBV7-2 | TGTGCCAGCAGCTTAGTGGCTAGCGGATACGAGCAGTACTTC | CASSLVASGYEQYF
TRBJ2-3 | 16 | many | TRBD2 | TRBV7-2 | TGTGCCAGCAGCTTGGGACTAGCGGGAGTAACAGATACGCAGTATTTT | CASSLGLAGVTDTQYF
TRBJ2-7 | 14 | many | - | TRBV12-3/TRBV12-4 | TGTGCCAGCAGCGCGGGACCCCCGAGGTACGAGCAGTACTTC | CASSAGPPRYEQYF
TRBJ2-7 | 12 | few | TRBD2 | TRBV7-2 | TGTGCCAGCACTAGCGGGGAGAGGGAGCAGTACTTC | CASTSGEREQYF
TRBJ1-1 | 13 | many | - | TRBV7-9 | TGTGCCAGCAGCTTAGACAGGGATACTGAAGCTTTCTTT | CASSLDRDTEAFF
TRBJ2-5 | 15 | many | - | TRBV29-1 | TGCAGCGTTGAAGATAGGGGCAGGGGCGGAGAGACCCAGTACTTC | CSVEDRGRGGETQYF
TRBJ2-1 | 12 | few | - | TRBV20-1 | TGCAGTGCTACCACATCCTACAATGAGCAGTTCTTC | CSATTSYNEQFF
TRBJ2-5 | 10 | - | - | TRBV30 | TGTGCCTGGTCACTGGAGACCCAGTACTTC | CAWSLETQYF
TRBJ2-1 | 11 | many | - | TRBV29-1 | TGCAGCGTTAAAGGGCCCAATGAGCAGTTCTTC | CSVKGPNEQFF
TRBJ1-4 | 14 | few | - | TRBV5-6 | TGTGCCAGCAGCTTGGATTCGCTCCCTGAAAAACTGTTTTTT | CASSLDSLPEKLFF
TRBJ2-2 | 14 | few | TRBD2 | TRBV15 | TGTGCCACCCACCGGGCGGGGGGCACCGGGGAGCTGTTTTTT | CATHRAGGTGELFF
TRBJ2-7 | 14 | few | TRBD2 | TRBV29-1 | TGCAGCGTTGTACTAGCGGGAGCCACCTACGAGCAGTACTTC | CSVVLAGATYEQYF
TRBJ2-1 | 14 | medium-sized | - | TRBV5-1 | TGCGCCAGCAGCTTGGTTGGCATCGACAATGAGCAGTTCTTC | CASSLVGIDNEQFF
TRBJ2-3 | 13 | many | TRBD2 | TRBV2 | TGTGCCAGCAAGCGGGAGGGCCTAGATACGCAGTATTTT | CASKREGLDTQYF
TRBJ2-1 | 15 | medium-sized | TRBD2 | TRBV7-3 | TGTGCCAGCAGCTTGGGACTAGCGGGAGTGAATGAGCAGTTCTTC | CASSLGLAGVNEQFF
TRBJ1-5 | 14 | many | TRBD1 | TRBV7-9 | TGTGCCAGCAGCTTTGGACAGGACAATCAGCCCCAGCATTTT | CASSFGQDNQPQHF
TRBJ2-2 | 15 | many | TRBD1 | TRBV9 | TGTGCCAGCAGCGTGAGGACAGGGAACACCGGGGAGCTGTTTTTT | CASSVRTGNTGELFF
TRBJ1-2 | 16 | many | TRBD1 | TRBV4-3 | TGCGCCAGCAGCCAACGGGCGACAGGGGCTAACTATGGCTACACCTTC | CASSQRATGANYGYTF
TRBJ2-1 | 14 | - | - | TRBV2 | TGTGCCAGCAGTGCAAGGGCGGGGACCGGTGAGCAGTTCTTC | CASSARAGTGEQFF
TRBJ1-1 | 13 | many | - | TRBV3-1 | TGTGCCAGCAGCCAACACACGAGAACAGAAGCTTTCTTT | CASSQHTRTEAFF
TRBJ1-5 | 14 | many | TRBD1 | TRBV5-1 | TGCGCCACCTTAGACAGGGGTTCATCCCAGCCCCAGCATTTT | CATLDRGSSQPQHF
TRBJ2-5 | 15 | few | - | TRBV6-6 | TGTGCCAGCAGTTACTCGAGTCAGAGACAGGAGACCCAGTACTTC | CASSYSSQRQETQYF
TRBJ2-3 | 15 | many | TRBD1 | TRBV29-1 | TGCAGCGTTGAAGCCGGGACAGGGCGCACAGATACGCAGTATTTT | CSVEAGTGRTDTQYF
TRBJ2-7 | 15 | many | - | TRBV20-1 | TGCAGTGCTAGAGGAGACCAGACAGTAACATACGAGCAGTACTTC | CSARGDQTVTYEQYF
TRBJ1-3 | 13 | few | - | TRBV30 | TGTGCCTGGACAAACCCGGGTGGAAACACCATATATTTT | CAWTNPGGNTIYF
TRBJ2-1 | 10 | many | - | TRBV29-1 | TGCAGCGTTGGGTACAATGAGCAGTTCTTC | CSVGYNEQFF
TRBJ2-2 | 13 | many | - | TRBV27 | TGTGCCAGCAGTTTAGTCGTCGGCGGGGAGCTGTTTTTT | CASSLVVGGELFF
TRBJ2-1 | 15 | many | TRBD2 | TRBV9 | TGTGCCAGCAGCGTAAGTGGCGGGAGAGATGATGAGCAGTTCTTC | CASSVSGGRDDEQFF
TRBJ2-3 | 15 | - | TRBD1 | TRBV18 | TGTGCCAGCTCACCACTACAGGGGCTCACAGATACGCAGTATTTT | CASSPLQGLTDTQYF
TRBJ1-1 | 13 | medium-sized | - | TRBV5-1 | TGCGCCAGCAGCTTGGGGGAGAACACTGAAGCTTTCTTT | CASSLGENTEAFF
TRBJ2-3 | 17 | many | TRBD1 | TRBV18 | TGTGCCAGCTCCCGCCGCGGGGACAGGGGACCCACAGATACGCAGTATTTT | CASSRRGDRGPTDTQYF
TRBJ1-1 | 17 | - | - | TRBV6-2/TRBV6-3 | TGTGCCAGCTCGAAAGGCGGCGGGGGCCCTATGAACACTGAAGCTTTCTTT | CASSKGGGGPMNTEAFF
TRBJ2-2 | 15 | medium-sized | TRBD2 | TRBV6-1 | TGTGCCAGCACCTGGGGACTAGTTGAGACCGGGGAGCTGTTTTTT | CASTWGLVETGELFF
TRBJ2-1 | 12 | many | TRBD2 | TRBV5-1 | TGCGCCACGGGACTACAGAGCAATGAGCAGTTCTTC | CATGLQSNEQFF